The entry below gives a single T cell receptor (beta chain) sequence along with its context. The antigen this receptor binds is unknown. Base qualities are not provided; no much larger clone lies one nucleotide away. Sequencing was performed on an Illumina NovaSeq 6000. TCRalpha and TCRbeta cDNA libraries were built by 5'RACE with constant-segment primers, adding sample barcodes and unique molecular identifiers. Trizol reagent was used to extract RNA from every sample. Amplification of the libraries took two PCR steps, and the second step added a second sample barcode plus Illumina TruSeq adapters. Sequencing of the libraries was done on an Illumina NovaSeq, producing 2 x 150 bp paired-end reads. The published analysis was carried out like this. Demultiplexing of reads and collapsing into UMI-guided consensus sequences were performed with migec v1.2.7. Using mixcr v2.1.11, the UMI consensuses were aligned to TRA and TRB V and J templates and assembled into clonotypes. Expanded or contracted clonotypes were those called significant by both edgeR and NoisET, with noise models trained on biological replicates. For edgeR calls, a false discovery rate-adjusted p below 0.01 and a log2 fold-change threshold of 1 were applied. As an exploratory analysis of dynamics, max-normalized trajectories of the 1000 most abundant clonotypes were examined with PCA combined with hierarchical clustering. Separately sequenced CD4+ and CD8+ repertoires were used to assign a CD4 or CD8 phenotype to each responding clone. The raw public data were reprocessed by TCRdb itself: fastp quality trimming at Q25, MiXCR clonotype calling, in-frame beta chains only. Records with the same CDR3 protein are collapsed into one entry carrying the most frequent genes and DNA. The V and J calls reflect TCRdb's pipeline rather than the authors' work. The sample data list roughly 320,000 distinct CDR3 sequences, and 25% to 30% of these were observed just once. Approximately 15% of the sample is taken by the ten largest.

PBMCs were isolated by Ficoll-Paque density gradient centrifugation. These data belong to a study of T-cell memory formation after mild COVID-19 (dated by TCRdb to about 2021). With regard to the full study: TCR sequence clusters from the two donors were found to be largely donor specific. In a couple of donors, T-cell clones that expanded and contracted after mild COVID-19 were followed by sequencing TCRalpha and TCRbeta repertoires longitudinally. The cohort comprised two young, previously healthy adult volunteers, one female and one male.

Broader findings and caveats from the paper: SARS-CoV-2 specificity was not confirmed for the second-wave clones peaking on day 37. The study included only a couple of mild cases, and larger cohorts that include severe cases with pre-infection samples were judged to be necessary. The detection of some responding clones in pre-infection memory suggests that pre-existing cross-reactive memory T cells joined the SARS-CoV-2 response. Balanced CD4/CD8 phenotypes were observed for clones contracting from day 15 to 85, whereas a bias towards CD4+ was observed for a second wave of clones expanding from day 15 to 37. Contracting CD4+ clones were located mainly in the CM and EM memory subsets, whereas CD8+ clones were found to be enriched in EMRA.

The sequencing input was PBMCs or a T cell subset sorted from them (not recorded which). The sequence was collected from an adult woman who had mild COVID-19 (a few samples of this study predate the infection). The sample titles of this study are shuffled in the database, so cell type and time point are left out; the donor was told from shared clones.

In nucleotides, the sequence is TGCAGTGCCCCGGACAGGGTGAGCTATGGCTACACCTTC. Its amino acids are CSAPDRVSYGYTF. The V gene is TRBV20-1 and the J gene is TRBJ1-2; 8 junctional bases match TRBD1. Trimming accounts for 6 bases at V and 4 bases at J, while the number of junction bases matched to no gene is 7. The CDR3 starts with the cysteine, ends with the phenylalanine, and has 13 residues. Of all the DNA, just the CDR3 is kept, 39 bases in frame from base 1. Looking up the germline V gene (reference sequence) yields CDR1 DFQATT and CDR2 SNEGSKA.